Shown below are 25 T cell receptor beta chains from a single sample sequenced in a study of blood T cell repertoires in COVID-19. The repertoire was sequenced with immunoSEQ multiplex PCR; TCRdb's copy has only in-frame clones and lacks some. The sample has roughly 50,000 clones, about nine tenths seen once. Sequencing was performed on peripheral blood. The source is a man between 50 and 59 years old with active COVID-19.

The CDR3 protein is CASSSKREISYEQYF. DNA of the CDR3: TGTGCCAGCAGCTCAAAGCGGGAGATCTCCTACGAGCAGTACTTC. J is TRBJ2-7 and V is TRBV13; 8 bases agree with TRBD2. Germline CDR1 reads PRHDT; CDR2 reads FYEKMQ (reference sequence). The CDR3 covers 15 residues. With V trimmed by 4 bases and J by 0 bases, 5 bases remained unmatched.

Concerning this clone: Germline is not matched at one junction end, which may reflect a read error. The chain recombines TRBV29-1 with TRBJ2-5; weak D call: TRBD1 (6 bases). The V gene's germline CDR1 is SQVTM and CDR2 ANQGSEA. The CDR3 is 12 residues long. The CDR3 region has the DNA TGCAGCGTTGGGCAGGGGTTAGAGACCCAGCACTTC. This translates into CSVGQGLETQHF.

V and J are TRBV6-6 and TRBJ1-1; D perhaps matches TRBD1 (5 bases). Trimming pared 2 bases from V and 0 bases from J, leaving 13 bases between. The CDR3 extends over 16 amino acids. Germline V gene lookup returns CDR1 MNHNY and CDR2 SVGAGI (reference sequence). CDR3 sequence reads: CASSYRPGSVNTEAFF. The CDR3 DNA reads TGTGCCAGCAGTTACCGCCCAGGGTCAGTGAACACTGAAGCTTTCTTT.

The V call is TRBV6-1, the J call TRBJ1-1, with D perhaps matching TRBD1 (6 bases). Trimming left V 3 bases short and J 5 bases short, with 19 bases between. CDR3 length equals 16 residues. Germline V gene data show CDR1 as MNHNS and CDR2 as SASEGT. The CDR3 nucleotides are TGTGCCAGCAGTGATCGGGGCAATTCTAGGGGGACTGAAGCTTTCTTT. Translation gives CASSDRGNSRGTEAFF.

This chain uses TRBV5-6 with TRBJ2-3; 8 bases map to TRBD2. The CDR3 covers 16 residues. Trimming removed 0 bases from V and 1 base from J; junction bases left unmatched: 4. The V gene's germline CDR1 is SGHDT and CDR2 YYEEEE. In DNA form, the CDR3 reads TGTGCCAGCAGCTTGGGCTGGCGGGGGGGCACAGATACGCAGTATTTT. Encoded protein: CASSLGWRGGTDTQYF.

V gene TRBV18 combines with J gene TRBJ2-1; 9 positions agree with TRBD2. After removal of 5 bases from V and 2 bases from J, the junction contained 10 bases not matched to a gene. The CDR3 runs 17 residues. Per germline, CDR1 KGHSH and CDR2 LQKENI. Here the CDR3 reads CASSTLTSGQAYNEQFF. CDR3 coding DNA: TGTGCCAGCTCAACTCTGACTAGCGGACAAGCCTACAATGAGCAGTTCTTC.

V is TRBV19 and J is TRBJ2-1; 12 nucleotides match TRBD2. There are 15 residues in the CDR3. V gave up 6 bases and J gave up 4 bases; unmatched junction bases: 4. CDR1 and CDR2 (germline): LNHDA, SQIVND (reference sequence). CDR3 sequence: CASRRTSGDYNEQFF. The CDR3 region has the DNA TGTGCCAGTAGGAGGACTAGCGGGGATTACAATGAGCAGTTCTTC.

The chain carries TRBV4-2 and TRBJ1-2; 7 bases line up with TRBD1. Germline V CDR1 and CDR2: LGHNA, YNFKEQ. After removal of 4 bases from V and 3 bases from J, the junction contained 2 bases not matched to a gene. CDR3 length: 13 amino acids. CDR3 in amino acids: CASSRGQDYGYTF. CDR3 nucleotides: TGTGCCAGCAGCCGAGGACAGGACTATGGCTACACCTTC.

The gene calls are TRBV9 and TRBJ2-7, with D hard to call. Looked up from germline, CDR1 is SGDLS and CDR2 is YYNGEE. There are 14 residues in the CDR3. Trimming removed 5 bases from V and 0 bases from J, with 12 bases in between. In DNA, the CDR3 is TGTGCCAGCAGGGCCATGGGCCACTCCTACGAGCAGTACTTC. Its translation: CASRAMGHSYEQYF.

The CDR3 DNA reads as TGTGCCAGCAGCGAGGGGACTGGGGCTCCTAACTATGGCTACACCTTC. Protein: CASSEGTGAPNYGYTF. The J gene is TRBJ1-2, the V gene TRBV9, with D possibly matching TRBD1 (5 bases). Germline lookup yields CDR1 SGDLS and CDR2 YYNGEE. V gave up 3 bases and J gave up 0 bases, with 15 bases separating them. The CDR3 length is 16 residues.

The chain combines TRBV19 with TRBJ1-5; possible D gene TRBD1, 6 bases. V was pared by 0 bases and J by 6 bases, with 9 bases between. Germline CDR1 LNHDA, CDR2 SQIVND (reference sequence). This CDR3 is 14 amino acids long. CDR3 DNA: TGTGCCAGTAGTATAGAAAGGGGGGGTCAGCCCCAGCATTTT. It translates to CASSIERGGQPQHF.

This chain joins TRBV24-1 and TRBJ1-2; 11 bases fit TRBD1. J gave up 8 bases and V 7 bases, and 23 bases lay outside the gene matches. The V gene's germline CDR1 is KGHDR and CDR2 SFDVKD. The CDR3 loop spans 19 amino acids. CDR3: CATRSSADGPGTGGSGYTF. The CDR3 DNA reads TGTGCCACCAGATCCTCCGCGGATGGTCCCGGGACAGGGGGGAGCGGCTACACCTTC.

This chain uses TRBV3-1 (or the pseudogene TRBV3-2) with TRBJ2-1, with D possibly TRBD2 on 5 matching bases. V lost 3 bases to trimming and J lost 6 bases, with 6 bases between them. CDR1 is LGHDT and CDR2 is YNNKEL in the germline V gene (reference sequence). There are 12 residues in the CDR3. CDR3 nucleotides: TGTGCCAGCAGCCACCGGGGCAATGAGCAGTTCTTC. Translation gives CASSHRGNEQFF.

J is TRBJ2-3 and V is TRBV9; D is unclear. This CDR3 spans 15 amino acids. Trimming took off 3 bases at V and 1 base at J, with 12 bases between the two ends. Germline V gene lookup returns CDR1 SGDLS and CDR2 YYNGEE. The CDR3 sequence is CASSETTTGTDTQYF. The CDR3 bases are TGTGCCAGCAGCGAAACCACTACCGGCACAGATACGCAGTATTTT.

V usage is TRBV5-4 and J usage is TRBJ2-3; 8 nucleotides match TRBD2. The CDR3 runs 16 residues. CDR1 and CDR2 (germline): SGHNT, YYREEE (reference sequence). V lost 5 bases and J lost 2; bases outside the gene matches: 10. CDR3 amino acids: CASRPGGGRTTDTQYF. The DNA for the CDR3 is TGTGCCAGCAGACCGGGAGGGGGGCGGACCACAGATACGCAGTATTTT.

The chain uses TRBV5-6 and TRBJ1-5; TRBD1 aligns across 7 bases. The CDR3 runs 16 residues. The V gene's germline CDR1 is SGHDT and CDR2 YYEEEE. The V and J ends lost 4 bases and 1 base, in that order; junction bases with no gene match: 8. The CDR3 sequence: CASSRYRGGSNQPQHF. As DNA, the CDR3 is TGTGCCAGCAGCCGCTACAGGGGTGGAAGCAATCAGCCCCAGCATTTT.

This chain connects TRBV7-8 to TRBJ2-3; 7 nucleotides align to TRBD2. The trim removed 5 bases at V and 8 bases at J, leaving 4 bases unmatched. Germline values: CDR1 SGHVS, CDR2 FQNEAQ. The CDR3 sequence is 12 residues long. This chain's CDR3 is CASSRGTTTQYF. CDR3 sequence (DNA): TGTGCCAGCAGCCGGGGGACTACTACGCAGTATTTT.

V usage is TRBV5-1 and J usage is TRBJ1-2; 7 nucleotides align to TRBD1. The germline CDR1 and CDR2 sequences are SGHRS and YFSETQ. CDR3 length: 14 residues. After removal of 3 bases from V and 3 bases from J, the junction contained 5 bases not matched to a gene. The CDR3 DNA is TGCGCCAGCAGCTCCGACAGGGTTGACTATGGCTACACCTTC. This codes for CASSSDRVDYGYTF.

The chain employs TRBV4-2 and TRBJ2-2; TRBD1 aligns across 7 bases. V shed 1 base, J shed 0 bases, and the junction held 8 bases outside the gene matches. CDR1 is LGHNA and CDR2 is YNFKEQ in the germline V gene. The CDR3 spans 18 residues. The CDR3 sequence: CASSQASWTGPNTGELFF. CDR3 DNA sequence: TGTGCCAGCAGCCAAGCCTCATGGACAGGACCGAACACCGGGGAGCTGTTTTTT.

This sequence joins TRBV5-6 and TRBJ2-1, with 7 bases fitting TRBD2. From germline, CDR1 is SGHDT and CDR2 YYEEEE. The length of the CDR3 is 13 residues. The V and J ends lost 4 bases and 15 bases, in that order; junction bases with no gene match: 13. The CDR3 here is CASSIFFAGELFF. The CDR3 bases are TGTGCCAGCAGCATTTTTTTTGCGGGAGAATTGTTCTTC. The whole variable domain, filled in from reference TRBV5-6 and TRBJ2-1, reads DAGVTQSPTHLIKTRGQQVTLRCSPKSGHDTVSWYQQALGQGPQFIFQYYEEEERQRGNFPDRFSGHQFPNYSSELNVNALLLGDSALYLCASSIFFAGELFFGPGTRLTVL.

This chain connects TRBV4-1 to TRBJ2-7; TRBD1 aligns across 8 bases. CDR1 is MGHRA and CDR2 is YSYEKL in the germline V gene. This CDR3 region has 15 residues. V shed 4 bases and J 3 bases; nucleotides not matched to a gene: 8. CDR3 bases: TGCGCCAGCAGCCGGATACCGGGACAGGACTACGAGCAGTACTTC. Protein sequence: CASSRIPGQDYEQYF.

This rearrangement joins TRBV6-5 to TRBJ2-7; 7 nucleotides agree with TRBD2. Germline CDR1 is MNHEY and CDR2 is SVGAGI. V lost 8 bases to trimming and J lost 0 bases; unmatched junction nucleotides: 7. CDR3 length equals 14 residues. The CDR3, as DNA: TGTGCCAGCCGCCAGCGGGGATTCTCCTACGAGCAGTACTTC. Amino acid sequence: CASRQRGFSYEQYF.

The genes are TRBV6-5 and TRBJ2-7, with 8 bases identical to TRBD1. V dropped 6 bases and J dropped 6; count of bases not matched to a gene: 10. CDR1 is MNHEY and CDR2 is SVGAGI in the germline V gene. This CDR3 is 14 amino acids long. CDR3 nucleotides: TGTGCCAGCAGACAGGGGGGACCCGTATCCGAGCAGTACTTC. It specifies CASRQGGPVSEQYF.

This chain joins TRBV9 and TRBJ2-7, with 8 bases identical to TRBD2. J lost 1 base, V lost 1 base, and 4 bases had no gene match. From germline, CDR1 is SGDLS and CDR2 YYNGEE. The length of the CDR3 is 15 residues. CDR3 loop: CASSVNSGVSYEQYF. The DNA of the CDR3 is TGTGCCAGCAGCGTAAATAGCGGGGTGTCCTACGAGCAGTACTTC.

The chain is built from TRBV5-1 and TRBJ1-1, with 10 bases aligning to TRBD1. CDR1 SGHRS and CDR2 YFSETQ come from the germline V gene. The CDR3 has 21 amino acids. V lost 0 bases and J lost 4; bases outside the gene matches: 21. CDR3 in amino acids: CASSLGSTGTGASIRSTEAFF. The CDR3 DNA is TGCGCCAGCAGCTTGGGATCCACCGGGACAGGGGCATCTATTCGGAGCACTGAAGCTTTCTTT.